This note documents a single T cell receptor (beta chain) sequence. The CDR3 runs 16 residues. The germline gives CDR1 KGHDR, CDR2 SFDVKD. Trimming shortened V by 3 bases and J by 4 bases, and 18 bases separated the two germline ends. The data were obtained in a study of blood T cell repertoires in COVID-19. The overall study: Samples of COVID-19 (acute and convalescent) were obtained from the United States, Italy and Spain.

In the original analysis: Scientists estimated how many nucleated cells there were by amplifying reference gene primers. Clones were sequenced by immunoSEQ multiplex PCR, and TCRdb holds only the in-frame ones, with some missing. Clone size and the V and J calls come from that table; the DNA yielded D and trimming. Of 200,000 to 250,000 clones listed, 75% to 85% are singletons. Specimen: peripheral blood. The chain combines TRBV24-1 with TRBJ2-7; weak D call: TRBD2 (6 bases). This TCR came from a man in his fifties or sixties with active or convalescent COVID-19. CDR3 in amino acids: CATSDPQSGGRYEQYF. In nucleotides, the CDR3 is TGTGCCACCAGTGATCCCCAATCCGGGGGTCGGTACGAGCAGTACTTC.